This entry lists 29 T cell receptor beta chains sequenced from one sample in a study of patients and donors after allogeneic stem cell transplantation. Each CDR3 protein gets one entry after TCRdb re-called the RT-PCR reads with MiXCR. The data show some 960,000 distinct CDR3 sequences, with more than 15% seen just once and 5% to 6.5% held by the top ten. Specimen: blood, either unsorted or a sorted T cell fraction (not recorded which). Receptors were obtained from a human donor who was either an allogeneic HSCT recipient or a stem cell or donor lymphocyte infusion donor (not recorded which). It is not recorded whose cells these are; they may come from a transplant donor.

The sample holds a few counts of this clonotype. The rearrangement joins TRBV6-1 to TRBJ1-2; D might be TRBD1 (6 bases). CDR3 length: 14 residues. The V end was cut by 6 bases, the J end by 2 bases, with 13 bases between. Per the germline V gene, CDR1 is MNHNS and CDR2 is SASEGT. CDR3 coding DNA: TGTGCCAGCAGCCGCAGGGGAAAGAACTATGGCTACACCTTC. It codes for CASSRRGKNYGYTF.

This sequence joins TRBV5-1 and TRBJ2-3; perhaps TRBD2 as D (7 bases). Trimming cost V 3 bases and J 5 bases, with 13 bases left between them. The CDR3 covers 14 residues. Germline values: CDR1 SGHRS, CDR2 YFSETQ. CDR3 region: CASSSGLGGDTQYF. In DNA, the CDR3 is TGCGCCAGCAGCTCCGGACTAGGGGGAGATACGCAGTATTTT.

The V gene is TRBV14, the J gene TRBJ2-7; D remains unclear. V was pared by 1 base and J by 7 bases, with 11 bases between. The CDR3 sequence is 13 residues long. Germline CDR1 is SGHDN and CDR2 is FVKESK. CDR3 coding DNA: TGTGCCAGCAGCCAAGTCGTGGGTGGAGAGCAGTACTTC. Protein product: CASSQVVGGEQYF.

The rearrangement joins TRBV6-2 or TRBV6-3 to TRBJ2-2; TRBD1 matches 9 bases. Germline values: CDR1 MNHEY, CDR2 SVGEGT. The CDR3 is 16 amino acids. V lost 2 bases to trimming and J lost 0 bases; unmatched junction nucleotides: 1. The CDR3, as DNA: TGTGCCAGCAGTTACGGGACAGGGACGAACACCGGGGAGCTGTTTTTT. Amino acids: CASSYGTGTNTGELFF.

The chain carries TRBV5-1 and TRBJ2-1; TRBD2 aligns across 14 bases. The germline CDR1 and CDR2 sequences are SGHRS and YFSETQ. The CDR3 runs 16 residues. J was trimmed by 7 bases and V by 4 bases; bases with no gene match: 7. Here the CDR3 DNA reads TGCGCCAGCAGCGTTGGAGGACTAGCGGGAGGTAATGAGCAGTTCTTC. This sequence encodes CASSVGGLAGGNEQFF.

The chain combines TRBV11-1 with TRBJ2-1; TRBD2 matches at 11 bases. There are 19 residues in the CDR3. Germline CDR1 reads SGHAT; CDR2 reads FQDESV (reference sequence). Trimming removed 4 bases from V and 0 bases from J; junction bases left unmatched: 11. The CDR3 nucleotides read TGTGCCAGCAGCTCACGGACTAGCGGGCGAACTTCCTCCTACAATGAGCAGTTCTTC. Translated, it gives CASSSRTSGRTSSYNEQFF.

This clonotype turned up a few times. V is TRBV4-3 and J is TRBJ2-1; 10 nucleotides align to TRBD2. From germline, CDR1 is LGHNA and CDR2 YSLEER. V was clipped by 1 base and J by 0 bases; unmatched bases: 9. The CDR3 sequence is 19 residues long. The CDR3 loop is CASSQVFSGGVTSYNEQFF. Here the CDR3 DNA reads TGCGCCAGCAGCCAAGTTTTCAGCGGGGGGGTGACCTCCTACAATGAGCAGTTCTTC.

The chain uses TRBV6-2 or TRBV6-3 and TRBJ1-2; D is perhaps TRBD1 (5 bases). Between the trimmed V and J ends, which lost 2 bases and 7 bases, there was a span of 8 bases. This CDR3 comprises 12 residues. Germline V gene data show CDR1 as MNHEY and CDR2 as SVGEGT. The CDR3 loop reads CASSYGRAGYTF. The CDR3 DNA is TGTGCCAGCAGTTACGGCAGGGCTGGCTACACCTTC.

This clonotype was recorded at least ten times. The chain links TRBV20-1 to TRBJ2-6, with D perhaps matching TRBD1 (7 bases). This CDR3 contains 17 residues. CDR1 is DFQATT, CDR2 SNEGSKA, per germline (reference sequence). V was pared by 0 bases and J by 2 bases, with 14 bases between. This chain's CDR3 is CSAREEGALTGANVLTF. DNA for the CDR3: TGCAGTGCTAGAGAGGAGGGGGCGCTAACTGGGGCCAACGTCCTGACTTTC.

In its sample, this clonotype was seen a few times. This chain links TRBV6-5 with TRBJ2-1, with D tentatively TRBD2 (6 bases). CDR1 MNHEY and CDR2 SVGAGI come from the germline V gene. Trimming took 4 bases from V and 6 from J, leaving 13 bases between them. The CDR3 has 14 residues. CDR3: CASSSGTPSNEQFF. The DNA of the CDR3 is TGTGCCAGCAGTTCCGGGACTCCCTCCAATGAGCAGTTCTTC.

Only a few counts were recorded for this clonotype. The DNA is left out, because the CDR3 cannot be placed on it with certainty; the CDR3 is given as TCRdb lists it. This chain connects TRBV28 to TRBJ2-7; the table names TRBD2, a call not compared with the DNA. The germline V gene has CDR1 MDHEN and CDR2 SYDVKM. The CDR3 extends over 15 residues, inclusive of both ends. The CDR3 spells CASSLGTGGPYEQYF.

This clonotype was counted ten times or more. V and J are TRBV12-3 or TRBV12-4 and TRBJ2-3, with 7 bases matching TRBD1. The CDR3 length is 17 residues. V lost 3 bases, J lost 2 bases, and 11 bases stayed unmatched. CDR3: CASSLIRDSSITDTQYF. The CDR3, as DNA: TGTGCCAGCAGTTTGATCCGGGACAGCTCCATCACAGATACGCAGTATTTT.

V gene TRBV30 combines with J gene TRBJ2-1; D gene ambiguous. The CDR3 runs 13 residues. CDR1 is GTSNPN and CDR2 is SVGIG in the germline V gene (reference sequence). Trimming stripped 4 bases from V and 4 bases from J, with 11 bases between. CDR3 loop: CAWNDGRYNEQFF. The CDR3 coding sequence is TGTGCCTGGAACGATGGACGATACAATGAGCAGTTCTTC.

The chain is built from TRBV29-1 and TRBJ2-3, with a tentative D call TRBD1 (6 bases). The CDR3 contains 14 residues. Germline V gives CDR1 SQVTM, CDR2 ANQGSEA. V was clipped by 5 bases and J by 3 bases, with 15 bases between them. DNA of the CDR3: TGCAGCGTTTGGGACATCTTAGCAACAGATACGCAGTATTTT. Protein sequence: CSVWDILATDTQYF.

The chain recombines TRBV18 with TRBJ2-1; no firm D call. Germline lookup yields CDR1 KGHSH and CDR2 LQKENI. Trimming stripped 2 bases from V and 6 bases from J, with 8 bases between. The CDR3 runs to 13 residues. CDR3: CASSPDSTNEQFF. DNA of the CDR3: TGTGCCAGCTCACCAGACTCGACCAATGAGCAGTTCTTC.

This clonotype was counted only a few times. One end of the junction is discordant with germline, which a read error may explain. The rearrangement uses TRBV12-3 or TRBV12-4 and TRBJ2-1; TRBD2 might be the D (5 bases). The CDR3 is 12 amino acids. In nucleotides, the CDR3 is TGTGCCAGCAGTCACCGGGATCCCGCAAGGGTCTTC. This translates into CASSHRDPARVF.

V gene TRBV5-1 combines with J gene TRBJ1-1; 8 nucleotides line up with TRBD1. Germline-derived CDR1 and CDR2 are SGHRS and YFSETQ. CDR3 length equals 14 residues. Germline trimming cut 2 bases from V and 5 bases from J; bases unmatched to any gene: 5. CDR3: CASSLQGGATEAFF. CDR3 coding DNA: TGCGCCAGCAGCTTACAGGGGGGGGCAACTGAAGCTTTCTTT.

The chain is built from TRBV24-1 and TRBJ2-1; 7 bases agree with TRBD1. CDR1 is KGHDR, CDR2 SFDVKD, per germline. V was clipped by 3 bases and J by 2 bases; unmatched bases: 3. The CDR3 consists of 15 residues. DNA of the CDR3: TGTGCCACCAGTGATCCGGGACAGACCTACAATGAGCAGTTCTTC. It specifies CATSDPGQTYNEQFF.

This rearrangement joins TRBV12-3 or TRBV12-4 to TRBJ1-5; D ambiguous. Between the trimmed V and J ends, which lost 5 bases and 0 bases, there was a span of 11 bases. The CDR3 runs to 15 residues. The DNA of the CDR3 is TGTGCCAGCAGTCCGCCCGGTTATAGCAATCAGCCCCAGCATTTT. This sequence encodes CASSPPGYSNQPQHF.

The J gene is TRBJ2-5, the V gene TRBV7-9; 9 nucleotides agree with TRBD2. The junction had 2 bases not matched to a gene; V was cut back by 0 bases and J by 3 bases. This CDR3 has 15 residues. CDR1 is SEHNR and CDR2 is FQNEAQ in the germline V gene (reference sequence). The CDR3 sequence: CASSLARGGEETQYF. The CDR3 DNA reads TGTGCCAGCAGCTTAGCGCGGGGGGGAGAAGAGACCCAGTACTTC.

This clonotype was counted only a few times. J is TRBJ2-3 and V is TRBV5-1, with 8 bases aligning to TRBD2. Germline CDR1 and CDR2: SGHRS and YFSETQ. Germline trimming cut 0 bases from V and 0 bases from J; bases unmatched to any gene: 9. This CDR3 has 18 amino acids. The chain's CDR3 is CASSLELSGATSTDTQYF. The DNA of the CDR3 is TGCGCCAGCAGCTTGGAGCTTAGCGGGGCAACTAGCACAGATACGCAGTATTTT. Full variable domain (missing parts from reference TRBV5-1 and TRBJ2-3): KAGVTQTPRYLIKTRGQQVTLSCSPISGHRSVSWYQQTPGQGLQFLFEYFSETQRNKGNFPGRFSGRQFSNSRSEMNVSTLELGDSALYLCASSLELSGATSTDTQYFGPGTRLTVL.

This sequence joins TRBV4-2 and TRBJ2-5, with 10 bases aligning to TRBD2. The germline gives CDR1 LGHNA, CDR2 YNFKEQ. CDR3 size: 15 residues. V shed 2 bases, J shed 2 bases, and the junction held 2 bases outside the gene matches. In nucleotides, the CDR3 is TGTGCCAGCAGCCAAAAGCGGGGGGGTCAAGAGACCCAGTACTTC. Its protein product is CASSQKRGGQETQYF.

This clonotype was detected only a few times. J is TRBJ2-5 and V is TRBV7-2; 8 bases fit TRBD1. This CDR3 region has 15 residues. Germline V gene sequence: CDR1 SGHTA, CDR2 FQGNSA. J was trimmed by 5 bases and V by 6 bases; bases with no gene match: 11. The CDR3 coding sequence is TGTGCCAGCAGACCCAGGGGGCGCGGGGAGGAGACCCAGTACTTC. Translation gives CASRPRGRGEETQYF.

The chain employs TRBV5-1 and TRBJ2-6, with TRBD1 identical over 8 bases. The V segment lost 4 bases and the J segment 0 bases; nucleotides outside the gene matches: 9. The germline V gene has CDR1 SGHRS and CDR2 YFSETQ. CDR3 length: 18 amino acids. CDR3 protein: CASSLWTGTLSGANVLTF. The CDR3 DNA reads as TGCGCCAGCAGCCTATGGACAGGGACTCTCTCTGGGGCCAACGTCCTGACTTTC.

This rearrangement joins TRBV12-3 or TRBV12-4 to TRBJ1-1, with 9 bases identical to TRBD1. Unmatched junction bases numbered 7, after V lost 5 bases and J lost 6 bases. This CDR3 spans 14 amino acids. This CDR3 is CASSTPGQGPEAFF. As DNA, the CDR3 is TGTGCCAGCAGTACACCGGGACAGGGCCCTGAAGCTTTCTTT.

This clonotype was found a few times. This sequence joins TRBV9 and TRBJ2-1; D remains ambiguous. The V and J ends lost 0 bases and 7 bases respectively, with 11 bases between them. Germline CDR1 SGDLS, CDR2 YYNGEE. This CDR3 is built from 14 residues. CDR3: CASSVESSRNEQFF. CDR3 in DNA: TGTGCCAGCAGCGTAGAAAGTTCCCGGAATGAGCAGTTCTTC.

The sample holds a few counts of this clonotype. The V call is TRBV6-2 or TRBV6-3, the J call TRBJ2-1; unclear D gene. The CDR3 has 17 residues. V was cut by 0 bases and J by 3 bases, with 15 bases left in between. CDR1 is MNHEY and CDR2 is SVGEGT in the germline V gene. The CDR3 protein is CASSYSRTLLYYNEQFF. CDR3 DNA: TGTGCCAGCAGTTACTCTCGGACCCTCCTCTACTACAATGAGCAGTTCTTC.

This clonotype was counted between two and nine times. The chain couples TRBV3-1 to TRBJ2-3; D is perhaps TRBD2 (7 bases). V shed 6 bases and J shed 3 bases, with 19 bases lying between them. The CDR3 is 16 amino acids. Germline V gene data show CDR1 as LGHDT and CDR2 as YNNKEL (reference sequence). The CDR3 nucleotides read TGTGCCAGCAGTCAACGTGGGGGGGGCCGTACAGATACGCAGTATTTT. It codes for CASSQRGGGRTDTQYF.

This clonotype was seen a handful of times. This chain connects TRBV3-1 to TRBJ1-1, with a weak D call TRBD1 (6 bases). The V and J ends lost 10 bases and 0 bases respectively, with 12 bases between them. The CDR3 extends over 13 amino acids. Germline CDR1 is LGHDT and CDR2 is YNNKEL (reference sequence). The CDR3: CATEDRMNTEAFF. CDR3 in DNA: TGTGCCACCGAAGACAGGATGAACACTGAAGCTTTCTTT.